This T cell receptor (beta chain) is drawn from a study of blood T cell repertoires in COVID-19. Residents of about two dozen US areas, aged about 18 to 95 years, made up the participants. Which cohort a participant joined came from the clinical history participants gave. This clone was detected only a few times. Study processing details: For nucleated cells, counts were estimated from reference gene primer amplification. The repertoire was sequenced with immunoSEQ multiplex PCR; TCRdb's copy has only in-frame clones and lacks some. The V and J calls and clone size were taken over from that table, and D and trimming were inferred from the DNA. The sample has about 290,000 clones, about nine tenths seen once. This TCR came from a woman aged 40 to 50 who had recovered from COVID-19. The sequencing sample was made of PBMCs or T cells enriched from blood (not recorded which).

The CDR3 region is CASSQDGGWWNGRESPSEQYF. The CDR3 bases are TGTGCCAGCAGCCAAGATGGGGGGTGGTGGAATGGGCGGGAGAGCCCCAGCGAGCAGTACTTC. V gene TRBV3-1 (or the pseudogene TRBV3-2) combines with J gene TRBJ2-7; 7 nucleotides match TRBD2. The CDR3 is 21 amino acids. The ends lost 0 bases at V and 6 bases at J; junction bases unmatched: 26. The germline gives CDR1 LGHDT, CDR2 YNNKEL (reference sequence).